The count of the clone carrying this T cell receptor (beta chain) is one. What it binds is unknown. Generated by immunoSEQ multiplex PCR, the TCRdb table keeps only in-frame clones and is missing some. Of some 150,000 clones in the sample, around nine tenths were seen once. V shed 3 bases and J shed 10 bases, with 25 bases lying between them. The germline CDR1 and CDR2 sequences are GTSNPN and SVGIG (reference sequence). The CDR3 length is 17 residues. The record originates from a study of T cell responses to AZD1222 COVID-19 vaccine. Study-level results: Only 6 or 7 AZD1222 recipients tested seropositive at baseline. Regions 160-218 and 743-854 dominated among vaccine-associated CD4 TCRs spanning spike. White British ancestry dominated among donors, who included more females, and clonal diversity was possibly underestimated.

The TCR was taken from an adult in good health. This sequence joins TRBV30 and TRBJ1-6, with a possible D match to TRBD1 (6 bases). Source: peripheral blood, taken on day 0 of AZD1222 vaccination. The CDR3 protein is CAWSASTGTGSNSPLHF. The CDR3 region has the DNA TGTGCCTGGAGCGCGTCTACAGGGACTGGGTCAAACTCACCCCTCCACTTT.